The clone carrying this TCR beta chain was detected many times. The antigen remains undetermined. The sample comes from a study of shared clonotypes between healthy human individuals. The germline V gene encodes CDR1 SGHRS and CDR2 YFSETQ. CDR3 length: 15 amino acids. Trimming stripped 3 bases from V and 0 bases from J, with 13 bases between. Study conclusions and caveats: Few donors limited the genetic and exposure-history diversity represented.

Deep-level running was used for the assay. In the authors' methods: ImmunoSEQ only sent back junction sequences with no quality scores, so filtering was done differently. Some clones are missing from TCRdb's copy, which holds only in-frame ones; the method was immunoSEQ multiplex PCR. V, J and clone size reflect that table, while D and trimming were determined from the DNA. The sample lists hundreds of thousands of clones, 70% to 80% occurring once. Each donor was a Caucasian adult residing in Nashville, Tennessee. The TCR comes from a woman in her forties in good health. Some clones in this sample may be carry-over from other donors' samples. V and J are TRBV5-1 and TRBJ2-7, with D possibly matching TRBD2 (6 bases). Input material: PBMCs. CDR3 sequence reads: CASSSTGLRSYEQYF. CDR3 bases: TGCGCCAGCAGCTCAACGGGACTCCGCTCCTACGAGCAGTACTTC.